Listed here are 29 T cell receptor beta chains from one sample, sequenced in a study of T cell changes during pregnancy in multiple sclerosis. The repertoire was sequenced with immunoSEQ multiplex PCR; TCRdb's copy has only in-frame clones and lacks some. This sample has more than 85,000 clones, with around 93% found just once. The sample was peripheral blood, taken in the third trimester of pregnancy. The source is a female donor in good health, enrolled as a control in a pregnancy study.

V gene TRBV6-1 combines with J gene TRBJ1-1, with D possibly matching TRBD1 (5 bases). The CDR3 covers 12 residues. V was cut by 6 bases and J by 8 bases, with 13 bases left in between. CDR1 and CDR2 from the germline V gene are MNHNS and SASEGT. DNA for the CDR3: TGTGCCAGCAGCTTAACTCGGGGGGAAGCTTTCTTT. Its protein product is CASSLTRGEAFF.

The J gene is TRBJ2-5, the V gene TRBV5-1, with 11 bases fitting TRBD2. The CDR3 loop spans 16 amino acids. V trimming: 4 bases; J trimming: 4 bases; junction bases outside the gene matches: 9. Looked up from germline, CDR1 is SGHRS and CDR2 is YFSETQ. The CDR3 DNA is TGCGCCAGCAGCATTCTCGGGACTAGCGGACTAGAGACCCAGTACTTC. Translation: CASSILGTSGLETQYF.

This clone was picked up one time. The chain has TRBV30 and TRBJ2-7; 10 nucleotides line up with TRBD1. V shed 4 bases, J shed 6 bases, and the junction held 9 bases outside the gene matches. The CDR3 length is 14 residues. Germline-derived CDR1 and CDR2 are GTSNPN and SVGIG (reference sequence). The CDR3 sequence is CAWNSGTGDVEQYF. The CDR3 bases are TGTGCCTGGAACTCCGGGACAGGGGACGTCGAGCAGTACTTC.

V is TRBV6-5 and J is TRBJ2-1; 7 bases align to TRBD1. The CDR3 has 14 residues. The V gene end was trimmed by 5 bases and the J gene end by 2 bases; junction bases not matched to a gene: 3. CDR1 and CDR2 (germline): MNHEY, SVGAGI. The CDR3 is CASSRGQPYNEQFF. The CDR3 DNA follows: TGTGCCAGCAGTAGGGGGCAGCCCTACAATGAGCAGTTCTTC.

The V and J genes are TRBV5-8 and TRBJ1-5; D is perhaps TRBD1 (6 bases). Between the trimmed V and J ends, which lost 4 bases and 1 base, there was a span of 12 bases. The CDR3 totals 15 residues. Germline CDR1 and CDR2: SGHTS and YDEGEE. Written as DNA, the CDR3 is TGTGCCAGCAGCCGGCACAGGGACAGCAATCAGCCCCAGCATTTT. Encoded protein: CASSRHRDSNQPQHF.

This clone was counted a single time. J is TRBJ2-2 and V is TRBV6-1, with 11 bases lining up with TRBD1. Germline CDR1 MNHNS, CDR2 SASEGT. CDR3 length equals 17 residues. The ends lost 3 bases at V and 4 bases at J; junction bases unmatched: 7. Written as DNA, the CDR3 is TGTGCCAGCAGTGAGACCCGGGACAGGGGGGGCACCGGGGAGCTGTTTTTT. It yields the protein CASSETRDRGGTGELFF.

CDR3 amino acids: CASSNQGTGELFF. In DNA form, the CDR3 reads TGTGCCAGTAGTAACCAGGGGACCGGGGAGCTGTTTTTT. V gene TRBV19 combines with J gene TRBJ2-2; weak D call: TRBD1 (6 bases). V shed 4 bases and J shed 5 bases, with 8 bases lying between them. CDR1 LNHDA and CDR2 SQIVND come from the germline V gene (reference sequence). The CDR3 has 13 amino acids.

The chain's CDR3 is CASSPDRLGVVPYEQYF. The CDR3 nucleotides are TGCGCCAGCAGCCCGGACAGATTAGGGGTGGTACCCTACGAGCAGTACTTC. V is TRBV4-1 and J is TRBJ2-7; a weak D match, TRBD1 (6 bases). Germline V gene lookup returns CDR1 MGHRA and CDR2 YSYEKL. This CDR3 is 17 amino acids long. Trimming took off 4 bases at V and 2 bases at J, with 21 bases between the two ends.

The chain couples TRBV11-2 to TRBJ2-5; 9 bases are a match to TRBD1. The CDR3 is made up of 17 amino acids. Per germline, CDR1 SGHAT and CDR2 FQNNGV. V shed 1 base and J 1 base; nucleotides not matched to a gene: 7. As DNA, the CDR3 is TGTGCCAGCAGCTTAGGCGGACAGGGGTTCCTCCAAGAGACCCAGTACTTC. Residues: CASSLGGQGFLQETQYF.

The J gene is TRBJ2-5, the V gene TRBV2; 9 bases map to TRBD1. CDR1 and CDR2 (germline): SNHLY, FYNNEI. V trimming: 6 bases; J trimming: 4 bases; junction bases outside the gene matches: 9. The CDR3 runs 15 residues. The CDR3 here is CASRQQGAVGETQYF. CDR3 nucleotide sequence: TGTGCCAGCAGGCAACAGGGGGCCGTGGGAGAGACCCAGTACTTC.

The CDR3 DNA reads TGTGCCAGCAGCGCCAGCGGGTCTTCCTACGAGCAGTACTTC. Translating gives CASSASGSSYEQYF. The chain joins TRBV5-4 to TRBJ2-7; D perhaps matches TRBD2 (6 bases). The CDR3 covers 14 residues. Trimming pared 4 bases from V and 1 base from J, leaving 12 bases between. Germline lookup yields CDR1 SGHNT and CDR2 YYREEE (reference sequence).

This rearrangement joins TRBV13 to TRBJ2-1; 12 bases fit TRBD2. There are 17 residues in the CDR3. The junction had 8 bases not matched to a gene; V was cut back by 3 bases and J by 5 bases. Germline V gene sequence: CDR1 PRHDT, CDR2 FYEKMQ (reference sequence). CDR3 sequence: CASSFGLAGFDNNEQFF. The CDR3 region has the DNA TGTGCCAGCAGCTTCGGACTAGCGGGATTCGATAACAATGAGCAGTTCTTC.

J is TRBJ1-5 and V is TRBV18; perhaps TRBD1 as D (6 bases). CDR1 is KGHSH, CDR2 LQKENI, per germline. The ends were cut back, 2 bases at V and 6 bases at J, with 17 bases in the middle. This CDR3 contains 16 residues. This chain's CDR3 is CASSPGAVGAGQPQHF. The CDR3 coding sequence is TGTGCCAGCTCACCAGGGGCGGTGGGGGCAGGTCAGCCCCAGCATTTT.

In nucleotides, the CDR3 is TGTGCCAGCAGCGGACAGGGGAGGAGGAACACTGAAGCTTTCTTT. Its translation is CASSGQGRRNTEAFF. The V and J genes are TRBV5-6 and TRBJ1-1; 9 bases line up with TRBD1. Trimming removed 4 bases from V and 1 base from J; junction bases left unmatched: 5. Germline V lookup: CDR1 SGHDT, CDR2 YYEEEE. This CDR3 contains 15 residues.

The genes are TRBV25-1 and TRBJ1-2, with D possibly TRBD1 on 5 matching bases. The V end lost 1 base, the J end lost 3 bases, and 12 bases lay between the germline ends. The CDR3 loop spans 15 amino acids. CDR1 is MGHDK, CDR2 SYGVNS, per germline. CDR3 amino acids: CASSESGGRDYGYTF. The CDR3 DNA sequence: TGTGCCAGCAGTGAATCCGGGGGGAGAGACTATGGCTACACCTTC.

This chain joins TRBV7-2 and TRBJ2-1; tentative D call: TRBD1 (6 bases). Germline lookup yields CDR1 SGHTA and CDR2 FQGNSA. CDR3 length: 16 amino acids. Deletions cut 3 bases from V and 2 bases from J, with 14 bases between. In DNA form, the CDR3 reads TGTGCCAGCAGCTTCACAGGGACGTCGACCTACAATGAGCAGTTCTTC. Protein product: CASSFTGTSTYNEQFF. The entire variable domain, with the rest obtained from reference TRBV7-2 and TRBJ2-1, is as follows: GAGVSQSPSNKVTEKGKDVELRCDPISGHTALYWYRQSLGQGLEFLIYFQGNSAPDKSGLPSDRFSAERTGGSVSTLTIQRTQQEDSAVYLCASSFTGTSTYNEQFFGPGTRLTVL.

The rearrangement uses TRBV27 and TRBJ2-7; 9 nucleotides align to TRBD1. Germline values: CDR1 MNHEY, CDR2 SMNVEV (reference sequence). This CDR3 has 14 amino acids. With V trimmed by 7 bases and J by 4 bases, 8 bases remained unmatched. As DNA, the CDR3 is TGTGCCAGCAAACAACAGGGGGCGACTTACGAGCAGTACTTC. Its protein is CASKQQGATYEQYF.

The chain couples TRBV10-3 to TRBJ1-1, with no clear D. CDR1 and CDR2 from the germline V gene are ENHRY and SYGVKD. Trimming shortened V by 6 bases and J by 1 base, and 9 bases separated the two germline ends. The CDR3 consists of 13 residues. This chain's CDR3 is CAIRTRENTEAFF. The CDR3 region has the DNA TGTGCCATCAGGACACGTGAGAACACTGAAGCTTTCTTT.

The chain links TRBV5-1 to TRBJ2-7; the D gene is possibly TRBD1 (5 bases). The CDR3 is 16 residues long. V lost 4 bases and J 2 bases, leaving 19 bases between the germline ends. Germline loops: CDR1 SGHRS, CDR2 YFSETQ. The CDR3 DNA is TGCGCCAGCAGCGAAGAAGACAGTAGAGGCCCCTACGAGCAGTACTTC. This codes for CASSEEDSRGPYEQYF.

The gene calls are TRBV6-1 and TRBJ1-1; a weak D match, TRBD1 (6 bases). The V end lost 7 bases, the J end lost 5 bases, and 11 bases lay between the germline ends. Germline V gives CDR1 MNHNS, CDR2 SASEGT. The CDR3 extends over 12 amino acids. The CDR3 spells CASTRGVTEAFF. DNA for the CDR3: TGTGCCAGCACCAGGGGTGTTACTGAAGCTTTCTTT.

The chain is built from TRBV27 and TRBJ1-5, with D tentatively TRBD1 (6 bases). This CDR3 has 15 residues. CDR1 is MNHEY and CDR2 is SMNVEV in the germline V gene (reference sequence). V was cut by 5 bases and J by 2 bases, with 13 bases left in between. The CDR3 nucleotides read TGTGCCAGCAGTACCCAGGGGTCTGGCAATCAGCCCCAGCATTTT. As protein: CASSTQGSGNQPQHF.

The rearrangement joins TRBV28 to TRBJ2-1, with D possibly matching TRBD1 (6 bases). The germline V and J ends were trimmed by 6 bases and 3 bases, with 6 bases remaining between them. The CDR3 is 12 amino acids. From germline, CDR1 is MDHEN and CDR2 SYDVKM. The CDR3 DNA is TGTGCCAGCAGGGACAGCTACAATGAGCAGTTCTTC. Translation: CASRDSYNEQFF.

The chain carries TRBV11-3 and TRBJ1-1; D is unclear. Germline V CDR1 and CDR2: SGHNT, YENEEA. V was cut by 3 bases and J by 2 bases, with 7 bases left in between. This CDR3 has 13 residues. As DNA, the CDR3 is TGTGCCAGCAGCTTCTCCCTTAACACTGAAGCTTTCTTT. Protein product: CASSFSLNTEAFF.

CDR3 protein: CASTGGTGNEKLFF. The CDR3 DNA is TGTGCCAGCACCGGGGGGACAGGGAACGAAAAACTGTTTTTT. V and J are TRBV28 and TRBJ1-4; 9 bases match TRBD1. Germline lookup yields CDR1 MDHEN and CDR2 SYDVKM. This CDR3 is 14 amino acids long. The trim removed 7 bases at V and 8 bases at J, leaving 8 bases unmatched.

As DNA, the CDR3 is TGTGCCAGCAGTTTGGGGGGATGGGGTTATAGCAATCAGCCCCAGCATTTT. This codes for CASSLGGWGYSNQPQHF. The chain recombines TRBV28 with TRBJ1-5; maybe TRBD1 (5 bases). V gave up 3 bases and J gave up 0 bases, with 15 bases separating them. CDR3 length equals 17 residues. Germline V gives CDR1 MDHEN, CDR2 SYDVKM.

The V gene is TRBV27, the J gene TRBJ2-7; weak D call: TRBD1 (6 bases). V lost 0 bases to trimming and J lost 5 bases, with 17 bases between them. Germline values: CDR1 MNHEY, CDR2 SMNVEV (reference sequence). The CDR3 contains 16 residues. The CDR3 sequence: CASSLSQGLIGNEQYF. The CDR3 bases are TGTGCCAGCAGTTTATCGCAGGGGCTGATCGGTAACGAGCAGTACTTC.

The CDR3: CASSSIYQETQYF. CDR3 in DNA: TGTGCCAGCAGCTCTATATACCAAGAGACCCAGTACTTC. The chain has TRBV7-2 and TRBJ2-5; the D is unclear. The length of the CDR3 is 13 residues. Trimming cost V 4 bases and J 0 bases, with 6 bases left between them. Germline CDR1 is SGHTA and CDR2 is FQGNSA. The whole variable domain, filled in from reference TRBV7-2 and TRBJ2-5, reads GAGVSQSPSNKVTEKGKDVELRCDPISGHTALYWYRQSLGQGLEFLIYFQGNSAPDKSGLPSDRFSAERTGGSVSTLTIQRTQQEDSAVYLCASSSIYQETQYFGPGTRLLVL.

A single count supports this clone. The J gene is TRBJ2-2, the V gene TRBV6-1; TRBD2 aligns across 12 bases. The CDR3 runs 15 residues. The junction had 1 base not matched to a gene; V was cut back by 1 base and J by 7 bases. The germline CDR1 and CDR2 sequences are MNHNS and SASEGT. In DNA form, the CDR3 reads TGTGCCAGCAGTGAAGAGACTAGCGGGAGCGGGGAGCTGTTTTTT. This gives the protein CASSEETSGSGELFF.

This chain connects TRBV12-2 to TRBJ1-1. TRBV12-2 is noted as a pseudogene. The CDR3 extends over 14 amino acids. CDR3 nucleotides: TGTGCAAGTCGCTTAGCGGCGGGGACTAATGAAGCTTTCTTT. This codes for CASRLAAGTNEAFF.